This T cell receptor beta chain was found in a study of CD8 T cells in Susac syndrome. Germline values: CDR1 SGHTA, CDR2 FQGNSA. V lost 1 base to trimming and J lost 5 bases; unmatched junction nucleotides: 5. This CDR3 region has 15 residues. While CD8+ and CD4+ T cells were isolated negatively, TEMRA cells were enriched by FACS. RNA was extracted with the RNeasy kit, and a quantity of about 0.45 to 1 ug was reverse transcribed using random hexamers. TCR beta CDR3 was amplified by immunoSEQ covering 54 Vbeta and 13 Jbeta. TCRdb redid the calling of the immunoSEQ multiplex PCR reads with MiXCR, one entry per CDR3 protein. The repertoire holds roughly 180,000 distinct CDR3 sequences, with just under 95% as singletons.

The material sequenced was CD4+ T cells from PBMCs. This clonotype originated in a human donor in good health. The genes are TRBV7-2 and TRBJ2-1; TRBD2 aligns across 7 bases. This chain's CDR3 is CASSLVRDYNNEQFF. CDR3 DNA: TGTGCCAGCAGCTTAGTCCGGGACTACAACAATGAGCAGTTCTTC.